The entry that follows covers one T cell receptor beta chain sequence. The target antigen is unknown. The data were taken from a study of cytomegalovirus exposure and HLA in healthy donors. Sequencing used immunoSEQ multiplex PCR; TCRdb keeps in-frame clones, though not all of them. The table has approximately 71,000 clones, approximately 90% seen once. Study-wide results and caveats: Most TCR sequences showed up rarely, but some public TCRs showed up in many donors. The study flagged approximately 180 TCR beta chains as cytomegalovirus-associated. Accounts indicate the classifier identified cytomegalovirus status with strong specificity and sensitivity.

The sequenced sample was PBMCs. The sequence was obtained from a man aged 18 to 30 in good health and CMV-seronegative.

CDR3 bases: TGTGCCAGCAGCCCAGGCCTCAGGACAGGCTTACAGCCCCAGCATTTT. Translation: CASSPGLRTGLQPQHF. The chain joins TRBV5-8 to TRBJ1-5, with 7 positions matching TRBD1. The CDR3 loop spans 16 amino acids. The ends lost 4 bases at V and 7 bases at J; junction bases unmatched: 14. Germline CDR1 is SGHTS and CDR2 is YDEGEE.